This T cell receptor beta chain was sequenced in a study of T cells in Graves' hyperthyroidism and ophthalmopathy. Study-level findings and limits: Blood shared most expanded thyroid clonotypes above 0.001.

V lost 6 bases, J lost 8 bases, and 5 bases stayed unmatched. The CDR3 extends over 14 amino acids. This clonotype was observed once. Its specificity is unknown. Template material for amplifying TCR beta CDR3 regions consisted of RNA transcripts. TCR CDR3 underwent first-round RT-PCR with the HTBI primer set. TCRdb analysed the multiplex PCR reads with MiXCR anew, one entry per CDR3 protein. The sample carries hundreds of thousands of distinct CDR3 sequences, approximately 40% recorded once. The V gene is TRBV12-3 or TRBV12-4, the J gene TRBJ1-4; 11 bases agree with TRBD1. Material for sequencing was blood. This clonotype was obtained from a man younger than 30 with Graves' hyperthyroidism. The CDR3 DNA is TGTGCCAGCAGACGGACAGGGGGCAGGGAAAAACTGTTTTTT. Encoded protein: CASRRTGGREKLFF.